Following are 14 T cell receptor beta chains from one sample sequenced in a study of high-grade serous ovarian cancer treatment subgroups. The tumor samples were collected prior to definitive surgery or chemotherapy. The assay was immunoSEQ multiplex PCR, and TCRdb's table has in-frame clones only and misses some. Of 6,000 to 7,000 clones in the sample, more than 60% were seen once. Sample: tumor tissue. The origin of the receptors is a human donor with high-grade serous ovarian cancer.

The chain combines TRBV7-2 with TRBJ1-4; D remains ambiguous. The CDR3 runs to 14 residues. Germline lookup yields CDR1 SGHTA and CDR2 FQGNSA. The V gene lost 5 bases and the J gene lost 8 bases, with 15 bases spanning the gap. The DNA for the CDR3 is TGTGCCAGCAGCCCTTCAGGCCCCCCCGAAAAACTGTTTTTT. This gives the protein CASSPSGPPEKLFF.

This clone was observed once. The chain is built from TRBV11-2 and TRBJ2-5; 8 bases are a match to TRBD1. The V gene end was trimmed by 5 bases and the J gene end by 5 bases; junction bases not matched to a gene: 10. From germline, CDR1 is SGHAT and CDR2 FQNNGV. The CDR3 spans 15 residues. CDR3 region: CASSLGQGRPETQYF. CDR3 sequence (DNA): TGTGCCAGCAGCCTTGGACAGGGCCGGCCCGAGACCCAGTACTTC.

This clone appeared a single time. The chain has TRBV30 and TRBJ1-6; 11 nucleotides match TRBD1. The germline V gene encodes CDR1 GTSNPN and CDR2 SVGIG (reference sequence). The ends lost 3 bases at V and 6 bases at J; junction bases unmatched: 1. The CDR3 loop spans 14 amino acids. The CDR3 protein is CAWSGTGGNSPLHF. The CDR3 DNA reads TGTGCCTGGAGCGGGACAGGGGGTAATTCACCCCTCCACTTT.

This rearrangement joins TRBV4-1 to TRBJ1-1; D remains ambiguous. Germline assignment: CDR1 MGHRA and CDR2 YSYEKL. The CDR3 is made up of 15 amino acids. The ends were cut back, 1 base at V and 4 bases at J, with 13 bases in the middle. CDR3 DNA: TGCGCCAGCAGCCAAGGAGGTACCGGGAGCACTGAAGCTTTCTTT. Amino acid sequence: CASSQGGTGSTEAFF.

The CDR3 protein is CASSLRTGGIQYF. The CDR3 DNA sequence: TGTGCCAGCAGCTTAAGGACAGGAGGCATTCAGTACTTC. The chain joins TRBV7-9 to TRBJ2-4; 7 positions agree with TRBD1. The CDR3 spans 13 residues. After removal of 2 bases from V and 9 bases from J, the junction contained 4 bases not matched to a gene. CDR1 and CDR2 from the germline V gene are SEHNR and FQNEAQ (reference sequence).

The chain links TRBV7-9 to TRBJ2-5; 7 bases align to TRBD2. Matching the DNA end better, TRBJ2-7 makes the J call doubtful. The CDR3 covers 15 residues. Per germline, CDR1 SEHNR and CDR2 FQNEAQ (reference sequence). The DNA for the CDR3 is TGTGCCAGCAGCCCGAGGACGGGGGGCTCCTACGAGCAGTACTTC. Amino acid sequence: CASSPRTGGSYEQYF.

The rearrangement links TRBV7-7 to TRBJ2-1; the match to TRBD2 covers 14 bases. V shed 5 bases and J 9 bases; nucleotides not matched to a gene: 9. Per the germline V gene, CDR1 is SSHAT and CDR2 is FNYEAQ (reference sequence). CDR3 length equals 16 residues. This CDR3 reads CASSPGTSGSSGEQFF. CDR3 bases: TGTGCCAGCAGCCCCGGGACTAGCGGGAGTTCCGGTGAGCAGTTCTTC.

The V and J genes are TRBV5-4 and TRBJ2-3; D is unclear. The length of the CDR3 is 13 residues. Germline CDR1 and CDR2: SGHNT and YYREEE (reference sequence). The germline V and J ends were trimmed by 4 bases and 4 bases, with 10 bases remaining between them. In nucleotides, the CDR3 is TGTGCCAGCAGCGTTGACCGACCAGATACGCAGTATTTT. Its protein is CASSVDRPDTQYF.

This clone showed up just a few times. The CDR3: CAWCPDRGWSPLHF. The CDR3 nucleotides are TGTGCCTGGTGCCCTGACAGGGGCTGGTCACCCCTCCACTTT. The V call is TRBV30, the J call TRBJ1-6; the match to TRBD1 covers 8 bases. Germline V gene sequence: CDR1 GTSNPN, CDR2 SVGIG (reference sequence). V gave up 5 bases and J gave up 10 bases; unmatched junction bases: 10. This CDR3 has 14 residues.

This clone counts as hyperexpanded. This chain connects TRBV14 to TRBJ1-1; TRBD1 agrees at 7 bases. The germline V gene has CDR1 SGHDN and CDR2 FVKESK. The junction had 8 bases not matched to a gene; V was cut back by 2 bases and J by 11 bases. The CDR3 covers 13 residues. The CDR3: CASSQSPGGRAFF. The CDR3 DNA reads TGTGCCAGCAGCCAATCACCAGGGGGGCGCGCTTTCTTT.

CDR3 sequence (DNA): TGTGCCAGCACTCGGAGGGGGATGCCTGACTATGGCTACACCTTC. It codes for CASTRRGMPDYGYTF. V and J are TRBV6-5 and TRBJ1-2, with D maybe TRBD1 (6 bases). Germline V gene lookup returns CDR1 MNHEY and CDR2 SVGAGI. The CDR3 length is 15 residues. V lost 7 bases and J 3 bases, leaving 18 bases between the germline ends.

V and J are TRBV4-2 and TRBJ2-7; 14 bases align to TRBD2. This CDR3 region has 18 residues. Germline V gives CDR1 LGHNA, CDR2 YNFKEQ. V was pared by 1 base and J by 4 bases, with 9 bases of the junction left unmatched. The CDR3 DNA follows: TGTGCCAGCAGCCAAGTTTCTGGACTAGCGGGGGGTCGGTACGAGCAGTACTTC. It yields the protein CASSQVSGLAGGRYEQYF.

The genes are TRBV19 and TRBJ2-3; unclear D gene. The CDR3 contains 13 residues. The V gene's germline CDR1 is LNHDA and CDR2 SQIVND (reference sequence). V lost 5 bases and J 8 bases, leaving 14 bases between the germline ends. Written as DNA, the CDR3 is TGTGCCAGTAGTTTCCAGACCCAAAGTACGCAGTATTTT. It is translated as CASSFQTQSTQYF.

This sequence joins TRBV9 and TRBJ2-1; the D is unclear. V was clipped by 3 bases and J by 8 bases, with 12 bases between them. This CDR3 spans 13 amino acids. Germline assignment: CDR1 SGDLS and CDR2 YYNGEE. The CDR3 bases are TGTGCCAGCAGCGCATTCGTAAGGGATGAGCAGTTCTTC. Protein sequence: CASSAFVRDEQFF.